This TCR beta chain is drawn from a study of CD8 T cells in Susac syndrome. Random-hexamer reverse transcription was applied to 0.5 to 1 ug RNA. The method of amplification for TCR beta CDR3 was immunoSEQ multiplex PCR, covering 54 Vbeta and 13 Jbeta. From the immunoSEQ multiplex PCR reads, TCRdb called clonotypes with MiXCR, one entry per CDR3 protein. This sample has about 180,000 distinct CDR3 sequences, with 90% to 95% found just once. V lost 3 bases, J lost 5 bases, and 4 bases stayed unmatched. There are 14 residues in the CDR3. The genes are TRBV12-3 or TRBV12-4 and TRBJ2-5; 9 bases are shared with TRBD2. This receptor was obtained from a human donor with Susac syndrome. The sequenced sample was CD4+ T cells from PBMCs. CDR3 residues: CASSFGLAGETQYF. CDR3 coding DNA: TGTGCCAGCAGTTTTGGTCTAGCGGGGGAGACCCAGTACTTC.